The rows below give T cell receptor beta chains drawn from one sample of a study of CD8 T cells in Susac syndrome. TCRdb reanalysed the immunoSEQ multiplex PCR reads using MiXCR and keeps one entry per CDR3 protein. The sample yields roughly 1,200 distinct CDR3 sequences, 55% to 80% seen once. Sequenced material: CD8+ TEMRA cells from PBMCs. These receptors all come from a human donor with Susac syndrome. CDR3s include the opening cysteine and the closing phenylalanine or tryptophan. D genes are given only for firm matches. Rows may omit the clone size; those that give it use once, few, many or a size class.

V	D	J	size	CDR3	DNA
TRBV5-5	NA	TRBJ2-7	few	CASSFTIYYEQYF	TGTGCCAGCAGCTTTACAATTTACTACGAGCAGTACTTC
TRBV19	NA	TRBJ2-1	NA	CASSIGPLEHNEQFF	TGTGCCAGTAGTATCGGACCCCTAGAACACAATGAGCAGTTCTTC
TRBV5-8	NA	TRBJ1-5	large	CASSLDGHSNQPQHF	TGTGCCAGCAGCCTTGACGGGCATAGCAATCAGCCCCAGCATTTT
TRBV7-9	NA	TRBJ1-4	NA	CASSSSQAGEKLFF	TGTGCCAGCAGCTCCTCTCAGGCTGGAGAAAAACTGTTTTTT
TRBV5-6	NA	TRBJ1-2	NA	CASSLEGEYGYTF	TGTGCCAGCAGCTTGGAGGGGGAATATGGCTACACCTTC
TRBV19	TRBD1	TRBJ2-7	NA	CASRPTDRLHSYEQYF	TGTGCCAGTAGGCCAACGGACAGGTTGCATTCCTACGAGCAGTACTTC
TRBV29-1	TRBD1	TRBJ2-7	NA	CSCVGTGFSYEQYF	TGCAGCTGTGTCGGGACAGGGTTCTCCTACGAGCAGTACTTC
TRBV6-1	NA	TRBJ2-2	few	CASSGHTGELFF	TGTGCCAGCAGTGGTCACACCGGGGAGCTGTTTTTT
TRBV29-1	TRBD1	TRBJ2-7	NA	CIVVVTGCSYEQYF	TGCATCGTTGTCGTGACAGGGTGCTCCTACGAGCAGTACTTC
TRBV4-3	NA	TRBJ1-2	NA	CASSQEWGRDDGYTF	TGCGCCAGCAGCCAAGAATGGGGCAGGGATGATGGCTACACCTTC
TRBV27	TRBD2	TRBJ2-1	once	CASSPGGNYNEQFF	TGTGCCAGCAGTCCGGGGGGGAACTACAATGAGCAGTTCTTC
TRBV9	NA	TRBJ2-2	NA	CASSVVRDRPTGELFF	TGTGCCAGCAGCGTAGTCAGAGACAGACCCACCGGGGAGCTGTTTTTT
TRBV7-3	TRBD2	TRBJ2-2	NA	CASSGLAATNTGELFF	TGTGCCAGTAGCGGACTAGCGGCGACGAACACCGGGGAGCTGTTCTTT
TRBV14	NA	TRBJ2-7	NA	CAGSQSVSLKVILTLLLISYEQYF	TGTGCCGGCTCCCAATCTGTGTCCCTAAAAGTGATTCTCACTCTGCTTCTCATCTCCTACGAGCAGTACTTC
TRBV7-9	NA	TRBJ2-1	large	CASSLEWAVRAYEQFF	TGTGCCAGCAGCTTAGAATGGGCCGTTCGGGCCTATGAGCAGTTCTTC
TRBV27	NA	TRBJ1-1	once	CASSGVRGTMNTEAFF	TGTGCCTCCTCCGGAGTCCGGGGCACTATGAACACTGAAGCTTTCTTT
TRBV29-1	NA	TRBJ2-7	NA	CNVVGTGFSYEQYF	TGCAACGTTGTCGGGACGGGGTTCTCCTACGAGCAGTACTTC